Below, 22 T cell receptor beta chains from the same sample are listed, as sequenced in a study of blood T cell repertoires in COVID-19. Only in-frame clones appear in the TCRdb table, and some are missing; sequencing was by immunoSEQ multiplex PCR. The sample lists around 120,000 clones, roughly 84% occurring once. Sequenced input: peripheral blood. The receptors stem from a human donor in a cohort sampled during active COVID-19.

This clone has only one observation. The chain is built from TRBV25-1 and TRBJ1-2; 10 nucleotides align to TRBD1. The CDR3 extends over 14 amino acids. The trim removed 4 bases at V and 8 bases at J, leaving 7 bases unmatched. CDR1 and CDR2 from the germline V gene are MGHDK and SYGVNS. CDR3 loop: CASSGRQGAYGYTF. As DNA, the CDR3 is TGTGCCAGCAGTGGGAGACAGGGGGCGTACGGCTACACCTTC.

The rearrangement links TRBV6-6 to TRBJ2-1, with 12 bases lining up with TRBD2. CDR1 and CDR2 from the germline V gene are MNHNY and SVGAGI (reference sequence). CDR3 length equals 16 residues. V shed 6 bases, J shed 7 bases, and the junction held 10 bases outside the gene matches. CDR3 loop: CASSWGTLAGGNEQFF. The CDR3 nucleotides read TGTGCCAGCAGCTGGGGCACCCTAGCGGGAGGGAATGAGCAGTTCTTC.

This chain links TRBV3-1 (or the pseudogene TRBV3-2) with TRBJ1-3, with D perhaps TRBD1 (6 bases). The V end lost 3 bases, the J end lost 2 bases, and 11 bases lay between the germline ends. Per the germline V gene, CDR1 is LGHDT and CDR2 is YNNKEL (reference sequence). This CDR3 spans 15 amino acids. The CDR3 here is CASSQATGTGNTIYF. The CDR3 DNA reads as TGTGCCAGCAGCCAGGCCACAGGGACTGGAAACACCATATATTTT.

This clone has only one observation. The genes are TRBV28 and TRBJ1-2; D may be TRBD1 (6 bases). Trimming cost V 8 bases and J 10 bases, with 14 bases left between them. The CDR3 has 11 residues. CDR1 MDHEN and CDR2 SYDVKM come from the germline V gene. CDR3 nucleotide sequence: TGTGCCAGCCGGACAGAAGACCTCTACACCTTC. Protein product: CASRTEDLYTF.

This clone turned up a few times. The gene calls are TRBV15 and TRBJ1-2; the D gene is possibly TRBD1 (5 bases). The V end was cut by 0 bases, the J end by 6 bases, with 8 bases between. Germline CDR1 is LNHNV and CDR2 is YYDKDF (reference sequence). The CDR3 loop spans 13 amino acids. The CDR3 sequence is CATSRDLTDGYTF. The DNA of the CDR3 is TGTGCCACCAGCAGAGATTTGACAGATGGCTACACCTTC.

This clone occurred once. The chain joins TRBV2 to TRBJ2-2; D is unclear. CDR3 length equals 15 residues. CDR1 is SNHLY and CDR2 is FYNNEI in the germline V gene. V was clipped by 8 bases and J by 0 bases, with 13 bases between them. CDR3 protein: CASQRELANTGELFF. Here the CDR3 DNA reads TGTGCCAGCCAGCGAGAGCTCGCGAACACCGGGGAGCTGTTTTTT.

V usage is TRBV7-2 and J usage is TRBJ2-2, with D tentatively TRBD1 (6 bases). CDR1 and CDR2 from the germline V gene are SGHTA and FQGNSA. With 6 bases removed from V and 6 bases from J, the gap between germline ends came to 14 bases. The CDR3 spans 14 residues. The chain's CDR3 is CASSQRSGAGELFF. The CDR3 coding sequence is TGTGCCAGCAGTCAAAGGTCAGGGGCCGGGGAGCTGTTTTTT.

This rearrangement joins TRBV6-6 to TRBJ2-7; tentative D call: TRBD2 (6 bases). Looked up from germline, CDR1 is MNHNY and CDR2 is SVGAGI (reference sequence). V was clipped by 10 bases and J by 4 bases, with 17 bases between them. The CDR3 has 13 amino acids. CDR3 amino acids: CATDEGLRYEQYF. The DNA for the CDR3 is TGTGCCACCGACGAGGGACTCCGATACGAGCAGTACTTC.

The CDR3 here is CASGSDPGQGLYEQYF. CDR3 DNA: TGTGCTAGTGGTTCGGACCCGGGACAGGGGTTGTACGAGCAGTACTTC. This chain links TRBV12-5 with TRBJ2-7, with 10 bases lining up with TRBD1. The CDR3 loop spans 16 amino acids. The ends lost 4 bases at V and 4 bases at J; junction bases unmatched: 10. CDR1 and CDR2 from the germline V gene are LGHNT and FRNRAP.

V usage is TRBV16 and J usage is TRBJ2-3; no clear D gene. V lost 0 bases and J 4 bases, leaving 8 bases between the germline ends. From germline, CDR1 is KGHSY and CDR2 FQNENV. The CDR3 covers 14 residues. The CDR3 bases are TGTGCCAGCAGCCAATCGATATCGGCAGATACGCAGTATTTT. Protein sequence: CASSQSISADTQYF. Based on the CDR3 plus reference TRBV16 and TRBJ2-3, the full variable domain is GEEVAQTPKHLVRGEGQKAKLYCAPIKGHSYVFWYQQVLKNEFKFLISFQNENVFDETGMPKERFSAKCLPNSPCSLEIQATKLEDSAVYFCASSQSISADTQYFGPGTRLTVL.

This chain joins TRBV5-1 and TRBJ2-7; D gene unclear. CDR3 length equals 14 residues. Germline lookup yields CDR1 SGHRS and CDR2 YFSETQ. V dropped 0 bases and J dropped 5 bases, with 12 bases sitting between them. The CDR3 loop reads CASSLGLYPDEQYF. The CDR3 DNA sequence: TGCGCCAGCAGCTTGGGCCTTTATCCGGACGAGCAGTACTTC.

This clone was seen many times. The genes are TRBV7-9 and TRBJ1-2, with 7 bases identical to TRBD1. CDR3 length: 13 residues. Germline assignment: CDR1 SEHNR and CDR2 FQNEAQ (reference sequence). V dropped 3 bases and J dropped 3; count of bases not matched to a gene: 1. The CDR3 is CASSLGTDYGYTF. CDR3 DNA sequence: TGTGCCAGCAGCTTGGGGACAGACTATGGCTACACCTTC.

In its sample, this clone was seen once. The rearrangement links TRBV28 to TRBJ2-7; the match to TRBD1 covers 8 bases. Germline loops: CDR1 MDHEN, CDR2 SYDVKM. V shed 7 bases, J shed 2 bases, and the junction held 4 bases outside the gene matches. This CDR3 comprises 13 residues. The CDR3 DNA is TGTGCCAGCAATGCGGGACAGGCCTACGAGCAGTACTTC. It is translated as CASNAGQAYEQYF.

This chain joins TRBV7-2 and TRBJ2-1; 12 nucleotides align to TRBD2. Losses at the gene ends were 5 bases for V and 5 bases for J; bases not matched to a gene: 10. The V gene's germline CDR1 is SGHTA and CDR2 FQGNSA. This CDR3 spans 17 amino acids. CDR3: CASSNRLAGGRDNEQFF. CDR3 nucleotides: TGTGCCAGCAGCAACCGTCTAGCGGGGGGGCGGGACAATGAGCAGTTCTTC.

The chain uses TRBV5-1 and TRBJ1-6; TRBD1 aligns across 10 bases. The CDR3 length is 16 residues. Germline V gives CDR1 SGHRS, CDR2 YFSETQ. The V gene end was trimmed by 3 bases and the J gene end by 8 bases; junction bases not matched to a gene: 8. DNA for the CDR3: TGCGCCAGCAGCTACGGGACAGGGGCGGGAGATTCACCCCTCCACTTT. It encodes CASSYGTGAGDSPLHF.

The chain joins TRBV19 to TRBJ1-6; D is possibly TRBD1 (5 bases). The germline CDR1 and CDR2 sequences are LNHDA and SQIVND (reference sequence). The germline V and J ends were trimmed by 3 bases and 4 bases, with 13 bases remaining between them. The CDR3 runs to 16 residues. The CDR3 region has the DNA TGTGCCAGTAGTATCCGAGCGCCAGGGTATAATTCACCCCTCCACTTT. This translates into CASSIRAPGYNSPLHF.

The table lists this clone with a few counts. Here the CDR3 DNA reads TGTGCCAGCAGCTGGGGGACAGACCCGAGAACCGGGGAGCTGTTTTTT. Encoded protein: CASSWGTDPRTGELFF. J is TRBJ2-2 and V is TRBV7-6; 7 bases match TRBD1. Germline loops: CDR1 SGHVS, CDR2 FNYEAQ. V gave up 4 bases and J gave up 5 bases; unmatched junction bases: 10. There are 16 residues in the CDR3.

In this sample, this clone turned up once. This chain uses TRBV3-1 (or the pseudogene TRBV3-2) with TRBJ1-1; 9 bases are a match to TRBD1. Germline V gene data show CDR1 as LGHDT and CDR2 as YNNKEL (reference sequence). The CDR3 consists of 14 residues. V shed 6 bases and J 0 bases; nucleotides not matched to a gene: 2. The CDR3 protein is CASRGQGMNTEAFF. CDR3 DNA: TGTGCCAGCAGGGGACAGGGAATGAACACTGAAGCTTTCTTT.

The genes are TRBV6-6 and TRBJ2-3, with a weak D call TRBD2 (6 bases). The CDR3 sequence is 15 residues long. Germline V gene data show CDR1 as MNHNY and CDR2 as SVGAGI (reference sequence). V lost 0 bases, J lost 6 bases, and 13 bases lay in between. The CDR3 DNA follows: TGTGCCAGCAGTTACTCTGGAGGGGATGGGGATACGCAGTATTTT. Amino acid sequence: CASSYSGGDGDTQYF.

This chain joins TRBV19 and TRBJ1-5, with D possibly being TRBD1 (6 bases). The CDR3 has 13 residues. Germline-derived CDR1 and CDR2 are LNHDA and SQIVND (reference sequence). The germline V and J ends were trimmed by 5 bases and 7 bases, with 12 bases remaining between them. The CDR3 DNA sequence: TGTGCCAGTAGTTTCACAGGGCGCCAGCCCCAGCATTTT. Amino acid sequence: CASSFTGRQPQHF.

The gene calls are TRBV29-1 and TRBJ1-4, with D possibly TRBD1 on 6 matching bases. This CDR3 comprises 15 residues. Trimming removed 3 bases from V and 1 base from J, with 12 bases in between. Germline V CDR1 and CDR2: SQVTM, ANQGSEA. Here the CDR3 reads CSVEEQGLTNEKLFF. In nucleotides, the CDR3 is TGCAGCGTTGAGGAACAGGGTCTAACTAATGAAAAACTGTTTTTT.

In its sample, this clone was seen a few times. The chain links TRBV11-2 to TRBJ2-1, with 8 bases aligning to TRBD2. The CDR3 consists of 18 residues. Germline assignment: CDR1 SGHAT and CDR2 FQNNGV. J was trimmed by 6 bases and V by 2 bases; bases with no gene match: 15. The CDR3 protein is CASSLFGRPGLVPNEQFF. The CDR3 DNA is TGTGCCAGCAGCTTATTCGGGCGGCCGGGACTAGTTCCCAATGAGCAGTTCTTC.